The 14 T cell receptor beta chains below were found in one sample sequenced in a study of Ad26.COV2.S vaccination and SARS-CoV-2 variants. Treatment described: over 15 received Ad26.COV2.S at low or high dose, single or two shots; about five received placebo; per-sample allocation not given. All samples were drawn on day 63, counting from the first vaccine or placebo injection. Generated by immunoSEQ multiplex PCR, the TCRdb table keeps only in-frame clones and is missing some. The sample lists more than 300,000 clones, 70% to 90% occurring once. The starting material was peripheral blood, obtained in a trial of Ad26.COV2.S vaccine versus placebo. All receptors come from a person between 18 and 65 years old who received the Ad26.COV2.S COVID-19 vaccine or a placebo.

This rearrangement joins TRBV5-1 to TRBJ1-1; 9 bases are shared with TRBD1. V shed 3 bases and J 0 bases; nucleotides not matched to a gene: 6. Germline CDR1 reads SGHRS; CDR2 reads YFSETQ. CDR3 length equals 16 residues. The CDR3 coding sequence is TGCGCCAGCAGCTCAGACAGGGGGGCTTTGAACACTGAAGCTTTCTTT. Protein product: CASSSDRGALNTEAFF.

A few counts support this clone. J is TRBJ2-7 and V is TRBV19; no reliable D call. V shed 6 bases and J shed 3 bases, with 12 bases lying between them. Germline CDR1 and CDR2: LNHDA and SQIVND (reference sequence). The CDR3 runs 13 residues. This chain's CDR3 is CASSPRTVYEQYF. The CDR3 region has the DNA TGTGCCAGTAGCCCTCGCACGGTCTACGAGCAGTACTTC.

V and J are TRBV4-1 and TRBJ2-3; D remains ambiguous. The CDR3 loop spans 13 amino acids. The germline V gene encodes CDR1 MGHRA and CDR2 YSYEKL. Trimming stripped 4 bases from V and 6 bases from J, with 11 bases between. Here the CDR3 reads CASSPPLTDTQYF. The CDR3 nucleotides are TGCGCCAGCAGCCCCCCCCTAACGGATACGCAGTATTTT.

This chain uses TRBV6-4 with TRBJ2-1; D gene ambiguous. This CDR3 has 13 amino acids. Germline CDR1 and CDR2: MRHNA and SNTAGT. Between the trimmed V and J ends, which lost 4 bases and 6 bases, there was a span of 10 bases. The CDR3 here is CASSAQPPNEQFF. The CDR3 bases are TGTGCCAGCAGTGCTCAACCACCCAATGAGCAGTTCTTC.

The V and J genes are TRBV2 and TRBJ1-5; 7 nucleotides match TRBD1. V lost 5 bases, J lost 2 bases, and 9 bases stayed unmatched. Looked up from germline, CDR1 is SNHLY and CDR2 is FYNNEI. This CDR3 is 16 amino acids long. Here the CDR3 DNA reads TGTGCCAGCAGTCTATTGCTAGGACAGGGCAATCAGCCCCAGCATTTT. Protein sequence: CASSLLLGQGNQPQHF.

This clone showed up just once. The chain is built from TRBV5-6 and TRBJ2-1; no reliable D call. Germline V gene lookup returns CDR1 SGHDT and CDR2 YYEEEE. The CDR3 is made up of 14 amino acids. V shed 0 bases and J shed 9 bases, with 13 bases lying between them. CDR3 sequence (DNA): TGTGCCAGCAGCTTGGGGGAAGGGTTACTTGAGCAGTTCTTC. Protein: CASSLGEGLLEQFF.

This clone has just one count. The chain couples TRBV5-1 to TRBJ2-7; 9 bases are a match to TRBD1. Trimming removed 5 bases from V and 0 bases from J; junction bases left unmatched: 6. The CDR3 sequence is 15 residues long. Germline CDR1 and CDR2: SGHRS and YFSETQ. CDR3 coding DNA: TGCGCCAGCAGTCGCGACAGGGGGAGCTCCTACGAGCAGTACTTC. Translation: CASSRDRGSSYEQYF.

This clone was seen once. V is TRBV2 and J is TRBJ1-1, with 8 nucleotides matching TRBD1. There are 14 residues in the CDR3. Trimming removed 6 bases from V and 0 bases from J; junction bases left unmatched: 3. Germline CDR1 and CDR2: SNHLY and FYNNEI. The CDR3 nucleotides read TGTGCCAGCAGAGGACAGGGAATGAACACTGAAGCTTTCTTT. Its protein is CASRGQGMNTEAFF.

The V and J genes are TRBV10-3 and TRBJ2-3; D tentatively fits TRBD1 or TRBD2 (6 bases each). The CDR3 has 15 amino acids. CDR1 is ENHRY and CDR2 is SYGVKD in the germline V gene. Trimming stripped 0 bases from V and 2 bases from J, with 9 bases between. The CDR3 here is CAISESTGATDTQYF. The CDR3, as DNA: TGTGCCATCAGTGAGTCAACGGGGGCCACAGATACGCAGTATTTT.

This clone was recorded only once. The chain is built from TRBV6-5 and TRBJ1-1; TRBD1 might be the D (6 bases). The germline CDR1 and CDR2 sequences are MNHEY and SVGAGI. The CDR3 is made up of 13 amino acids. Trimming removed 6 bases at V and 2 bases at J, with 10 bases between. Here the CDR3 reads CASSGQINTEAFF. The CDR3 nucleotides are TGTGCCAGCAGCGGACAGATAAACACTGAAGCTTTCTTT.

This clone was seen a single time. The chain joins TRBV7-8 to TRBJ2-1; TRBD2 matches at 10 bases. Germline V gives CDR1 SGHVS, CDR2 FQNEAQ. V lost 5 bases, J lost 8 bases, and 12 bases stayed unmatched. The CDR3 contains 16 residues. CDR3 sequence: CASSKFKAGGVYEQFF. The CDR3 DNA reads TGTGCCAGCAGCAAGTTTAAAGCGGGGGGGGTCTATGAGCAGTTCTTC.

The chain joins TRBV29-1 to TRBJ1-1; D not certain. Germline loops: CDR1 SQVTM, CDR2 ANQGSEA. Trimming shortened V by 4 bases and J by 0 bases, and 9 bases separated the two germline ends. This CDR3 is built from 13 residues. The CDR3, as DNA: TGCAGCGTTGTCAGCCCCATGAACACTGAAGCTTTCTTT. This codes for CSVVSPMNTEAFF.

This clone was counted once. The chain combines TRBV6-5 with TRBJ1-5, with 8 positions matching TRBD1. Per the germline V gene, CDR1 is MNHEY and CDR2 is SVGAGI. V trimming: 6 bases; J trimming: 9 bases; junction bases outside the gene matches: 4. The CDR3 has 12 residues. In DNA form, the CDR3 reads TGTGCCAGCAGGGGACAGGCAGGGCCCCAGCATTTT. This gives the protein CASRGQAGPQHF.

The chain links TRBV7-8 to TRBJ1-6, with a tentative D call TRBD1 (5 bases). This CDR3 comprises 15 residues. The V and J ends lost 5 bases and 5 bases respectively, with 13 bases between them. CDR1 is SGHVS, CDR2 FQNEAQ, per germline. The chain's CDR3 is CASSTNWGNNSPLHF. The CDR3, as DNA: TGTGCCAGCAGCACCAATTGGGGGAATAATTCACCCCTCCACTTT.